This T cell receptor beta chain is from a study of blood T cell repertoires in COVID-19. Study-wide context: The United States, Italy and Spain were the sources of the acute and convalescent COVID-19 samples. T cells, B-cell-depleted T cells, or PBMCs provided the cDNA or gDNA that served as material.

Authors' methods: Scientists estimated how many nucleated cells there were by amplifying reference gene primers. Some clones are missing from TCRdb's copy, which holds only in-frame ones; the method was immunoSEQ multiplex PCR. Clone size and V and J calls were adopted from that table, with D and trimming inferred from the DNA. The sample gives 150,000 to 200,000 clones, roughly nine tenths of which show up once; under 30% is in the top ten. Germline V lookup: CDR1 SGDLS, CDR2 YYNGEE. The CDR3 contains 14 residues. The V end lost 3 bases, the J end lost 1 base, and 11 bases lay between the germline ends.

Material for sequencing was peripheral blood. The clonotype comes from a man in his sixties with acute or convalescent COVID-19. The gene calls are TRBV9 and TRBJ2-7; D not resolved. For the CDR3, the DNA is TGTGCCAGCAGCGCCTCGAGGAGTTCCTACGAGCAGTACTTC. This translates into CASSASRSSYEQYF.